This TCR beta chain was identified during a study of memory CD4+ T cells and cytomegalovirus serostatus. CDR3 size: 14 residues. Germline CDR1 reads MNHEY; CDR2 reads SVGAGI. Trimming stripped 6 bases from V and 5 bases from J, with 16 bases between. Single viable CD3+CD4+CD8-CD45RO+ cells were sorted as the memory CD4+ T cells. Donors' CMV status reflects serum IgG against pp150, pp28, p38, p52. Original handling: After removing out-of-frame reads, around 2,100,000 distinct TCRbeta sequences remained. Sequencing used immunoSEQ multiplex PCR; TCRdb keeps in-frame clones, though not all of them. D and trimming were read from the DNA, whereas the V and J calls and clone size are those reported in that table. Among 50,000 to 65,000 clones, around three quarters were seen once, and the ten largest hold under 3%.

The chain has TRBV6-5 and TRBJ1-2; maybe TRBD1 (5 bases). This sequence was found in an adult in good health and CMV-seropositive. The material sequenced was memory CD4+ T cells from blood. CDR3 DNA sequence: TGTGCCAGCAGGCTTACAAGTCAGGGATATGGCTACACCTTC. Translating it yields CASRLTSQGYGYTF.